This T cell receptor beta chain was captured in a study of T-cell memory formation after mild COVID-19. Using its own MiXCR run on the 5' RACE reads, TCRdb lists one record per CDR3 protein. The table records about 340,000 distinct CDR3 sequences, over 10% of them present only once. This TCR was recovered from a man aged 18 to 30 who had mild COVID-19 (a few samples of this study predate the infection). Cell type and time point are not known. Sequenced input: PBMCs or a T cell subset sorted from them (not recorded which).

CDR3 in DNA: TGTGCCAGCAGTCCCAATGGGGGACAGGGAGATGGCTACACCTTC. This gives the protein CASSPNGGQGDGYTF. The chain combines TRBV6-5 with TRBJ1-2, with TRBD1 matching 9 bases. Germline CDR1 and CDR2: MNHEY and SVGAGI. V gave up 5 bases and J gave up 6 bases; unmatched junction bases: 10. This CDR3 has 15 amino acids.